This TCR beta chain was recorded in a study of molecular identifiers for immune sequencing clone quantification. A single record per CDR3 protein comes from TCRdb applying MiXCR to the PCR reads. The sample consists of roughly 300,000 distinct CDR3 sequences, about 23% of them appearing once. This CDR3 spans 14 amino acids. Trimming pared 3 bases from V and 6 bases from J, leaving 13 bases between. The V gene's germline CDR1 is SEHNR and CDR2 FQNEAQ (reference sequence). Overall study results and limits: Effector cells kept over 98% of their molecules in clones above 20 RNA copies, while naive cells kept under 1% there. Shared barcodes on identical TCR molecules could underestimate the sizes of highly expanded clones.

The authors sorted naive CD8 T cells as CD8+CD4-CCR7+CD45RA+. This clonotype was seen only a few times. Its specificity is unknown. The genes are TRBV7-9 and TRBJ2-3, with D perhaps TRBD2 (6 bases). The sample consisted of naive CD8+ T cells from blood, with Jurkat cell RNA spiked in. The subset: FACS-sorted CD8+CD4-CCR7+CD45RA+ naive T cells. This clonotype was sampled from a human donor in good health. Some libraries in this study had Jurkat cell RNA spiked in. The CDR3 spells CASSFKRVADTQYF. CDR3 in DNA: TGTGCCAGCAGCTTTAAGCGGGTTGCGGATACGCAGTATTTT.